This TCR beta chain was profiled in a study of T cell responses to AZD1222 COVID-19 vaccine. The CDR3 loop spans 14 amino acids. Germline V gives CDR1 MNHEY, CDR2 SVGAGI. Trimming stripped 6 bases from V and 5 bases from J, with 17 bases between. For this clone: No antigen is known for it.

Study-wide results and caveats: Only a handful of AZD1222 recipients were seropositive at baseline. Spike-specific TCR breadth rose after two AZD1222 doses, and depth rose as well. The donor cohort was predominantly white British with a female majority, and clonal diversity may have been underestimated.

Using immunoSEQ multiplex PCR, the repertoire was profiled, and TCRdb retains in-frame clones only, with some absent. Of 66,000 or so clones listed, about 90% are singletons. The sequence came from an adult in good health. V usage is TRBV6-5 and J usage is TRBJ2-7; maybe TRBD1 (5 bases). The sample was peripheral blood, taken on day 0 of AZD1222 vaccination. The CDR3 sequence is CASSPSQGINEQYF. CDR3 DNA sequence: TGTGCCAGCAGCCCCTCCCAGGGAATTAACGAGCAGTACTTC.